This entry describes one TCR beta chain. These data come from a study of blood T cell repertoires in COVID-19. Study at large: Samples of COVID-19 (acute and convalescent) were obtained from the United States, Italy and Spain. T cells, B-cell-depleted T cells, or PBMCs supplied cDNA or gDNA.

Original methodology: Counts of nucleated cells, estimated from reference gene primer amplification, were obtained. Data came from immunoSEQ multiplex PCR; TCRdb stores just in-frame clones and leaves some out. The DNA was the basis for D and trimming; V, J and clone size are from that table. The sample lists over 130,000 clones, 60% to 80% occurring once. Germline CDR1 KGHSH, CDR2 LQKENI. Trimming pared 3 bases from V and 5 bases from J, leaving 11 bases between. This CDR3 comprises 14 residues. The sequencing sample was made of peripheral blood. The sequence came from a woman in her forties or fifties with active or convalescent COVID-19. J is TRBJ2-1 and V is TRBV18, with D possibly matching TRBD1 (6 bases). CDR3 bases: TGTGCCAGCTCACCGCTGAGGGGGAACAATGAGCAGTTCTTC. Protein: CASSPLRGNNEQFF.